A single sample gave rise to the 6 T cell receptor beta chains below, sequenced in a study of T cells after yellow fever vaccination. Each CDR3 protein is one row after TCRdb ran MiXCR on the 5' RACE reads. The sample consists of about 58,000 distinct CDR3 sequences, around 6.5% of them appearing once. The specimen comprised CD8+ T cells sorted from PBMCs, sampled on the day of the first yellow fever vaccination. The receptors here all came from a man aged 18 to 30 who received the YFV17D yellow fever vaccine.

The CDR3 here is CASSTGHVRDEQFF. CDR3 DNA sequence: TGTGCCAGCAGCACCGGACACGTACGGGATGAGCAGTTCTTC. V and J are TRBV7-9 and TRBJ2-1; TRBD1 might be the D (5 bases). The CDR3 runs to 14 residues. In germline, CDR1 is SEHNR, CDR2 FQNEAQ (reference sequence). V was clipped by 5 bases and J by 8 bases, with 16 bases between them.

This clonotype was seen repeatedly, ten times or more. The chain joins TRBV6-2 or TRBV6-3 to TRBJ2-2; D not certain. The CDR3 runs 13 residues. The V end was cut by 2 bases, the J end by 3 bases, with 4 bases between. Germline CDR1 and CDR2: MNHEY and SVGEGT. DNA of the CDR3: TGTGCCAGCAGTTACACAGACACCGGGGAGCTGTTTTTT. Its protein product is CASSYTDTGELFF.

In this sample, this clonotype turned up a few times. The gene calls are TRBV20-1 and TRBJ1-1; no definite D call. The CDR3 contains 14 residues. V shed 6 bases and J shed 0 bases, with 14 bases lying between them. Germline V gene sequence: CDR1 DFQATT, CDR2 SNEGSKA (reference sequence). The CDR3 DNA is TGCAGTGCAGATGACGTCAGCATGAACACTGAAGCTTTCTTT. Translation gives CSADDVSMNTEAFF.

The chain is built from TRBV10-3 and TRBJ2-2; tentative D call: TRBD1 (5 bases). This CDR3 contains 12 residues. Between the trimmed V and J ends, which lost 7 bases and 4 bases, there was a span of 7 bases. Germline values: CDR1 ENHRY, CDR2 SYGVKD. DNA for the CDR3: TGTGCCATCACGCAGGGCACCGGGGAGCTGTTTTTT. Translation: CAITQGTGELFF.

The chain has TRBV3-1 and TRBJ1-5; D remains ambiguous. The CDR3 is made up of 14 amino acids. Germline V gene lookup returns CDR1 LGHDT and CDR2 YNNKEL (reference sequence). With 1 base removed from V and 0 bases from J, the gap between germline ends came to 4 bases. CDR3 DNA sequence: TGTGCCAGCAGCCAAGTGTTTAGCAATCAGCCCCAGCATTTT. Residues: CASSQVFSNQPQHF.

This clonotype showed up many times. The chain carries TRBV6-2 or TRBV6-3 and TRBJ1-5; tentative D call: TRBD1 (6 bases). The CDR3 has 14 residues. Trimming removed 6 bases from V and 3 bases from J, with 12 bases in between. CDR1 and CDR2 (germline): MNHEY, SVGEGT. CDR3 sequence: CASSGTGPNQPQHF. CDR3 sequence (DNA): TGTGCCAGCAGCGGAACAGGGCCCAATCAGCCCCAGCATTTT.